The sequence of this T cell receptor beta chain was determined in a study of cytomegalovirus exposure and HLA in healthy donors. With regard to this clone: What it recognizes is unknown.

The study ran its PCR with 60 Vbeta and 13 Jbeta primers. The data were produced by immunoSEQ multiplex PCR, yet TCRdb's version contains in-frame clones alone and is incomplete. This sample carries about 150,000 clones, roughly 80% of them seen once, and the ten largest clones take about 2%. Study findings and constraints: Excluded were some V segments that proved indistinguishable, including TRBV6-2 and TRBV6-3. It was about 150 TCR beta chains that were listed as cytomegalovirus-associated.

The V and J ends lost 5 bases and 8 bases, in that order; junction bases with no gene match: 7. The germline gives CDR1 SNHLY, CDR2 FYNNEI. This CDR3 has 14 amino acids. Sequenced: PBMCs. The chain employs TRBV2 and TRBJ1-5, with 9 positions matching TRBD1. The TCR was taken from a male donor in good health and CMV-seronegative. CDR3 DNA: TGTGCCAGCAGTATAACAGGGGGCGTGGAGCCCCAGCATTTT. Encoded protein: CASSITGGVEPQHF. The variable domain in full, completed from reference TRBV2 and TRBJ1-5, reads EPEVTQTPSHQVTQMGQEVILRCVPISNHLYFYWYRQILGQKVEFLVSFYNNEISEKSEIFDDQFSVERPDGSNFTLKIRSTKLEDSAMYFCASSITGGVEPQHFGDGTRLSIL.